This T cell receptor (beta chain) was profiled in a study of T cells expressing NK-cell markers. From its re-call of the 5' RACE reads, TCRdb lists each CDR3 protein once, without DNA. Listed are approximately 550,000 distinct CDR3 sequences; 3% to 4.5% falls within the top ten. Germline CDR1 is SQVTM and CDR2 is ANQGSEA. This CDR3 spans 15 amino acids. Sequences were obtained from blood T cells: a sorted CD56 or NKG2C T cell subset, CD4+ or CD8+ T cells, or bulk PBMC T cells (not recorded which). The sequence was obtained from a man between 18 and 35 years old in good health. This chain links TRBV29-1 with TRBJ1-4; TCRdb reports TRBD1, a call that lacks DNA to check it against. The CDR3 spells CSVVAQTGFLEKLFF.